What follows are 2 T cell receptor beta chains derived from one specimen sequenced in a study of siplizumab effects on memory and regulatory T cells. TCRdb's copy holds only in-frame clones and misses some; the assay was immunoSEQ multiplex PCR. Of around 97,000 clones listed, 85% to 95% are singletons. The sample taken for sequencing was non-Treg CD4+ T cells sorted from blood. All receptors come from a human donor in good health.

The chain joins TRBV10-3 to TRBJ2-7; the D gene is possibly TRBD1 (5 bases). Germline loops: CDR1 ENHRY, CDR2 SYGVKD. The V gene lost 4 bases and the J gene lost 2 bases, with 15 bases spanning the gap. This CDR3 comprises 15 residues. CDR3: CAISVGTGGTYEQYF. The CDR3 DNA follows: TGTGCCATCAGTGTTGGAACAGGCGGTACCTACGAGCAGTACTTC.

The V gene is TRBV21-1, the J gene TRBJ2-5; TRBD2, the table's D call, was not compared with the DNA. TRBV21-1 represents a pseudogene. This CDR3 comprises 13 residues. CDR3 in amino acids: CASGGLNQETQYF. The CDR3 DNA sequence: TGTGCCAGCGGCGGATTGAACCAAGAGACCCAGTACTTC.